Listed below are T cell receptor beta chains from one sample, sequenced in a study of T cell changes during pregnancy in multiple sclerosis. Assay used: immunoSEQ multiplex PCR; TCRdb lists only in-frame clones, some missing. The sample consists of fewer than 40,000 clones, around nine tenths of them appearing once. The source was CD8+ T cells from peripheral blood mononuclear cells, collected in the first trimester of pregnancy. These receptors all stem from a female donor with multiple sclerosis, enrolled in a pregnancy study. CDR3s include the opening cysteine and the closing phenylalanine or tryptophan. D genes are given only for firm matches. The size entry is marked missing in some rows and otherwise reads once, few, many or a size class.

J	D	size	V	length	CDR3	DNA
TRBJ2-7	TRBD1	.	TRBV28	17	CASSFSHRGSMSYEQYF	TGTGCCAGCAGTTTCTCTCACAGGGGGTCCATGTCCTACGAGCAGTACTTC
TRBJ2-1	TRBD2	.	TRBV7-9	16	CASSPTSGRAYNEQFF	TGTGCCAGCAGTCCGACTAGCGGGAGGGCCTACAATGAGCAGTTCTTC
TRBJ2-1	.	.	TRBV5-4	15	CASSQGDAGFNEQFF	TGTGCCAGCAGCCAGGGTGATGCGGGGTTCAATGAGCAGTTCTTC
TRBJ1-5	.	.	TRBV11-2	14	CASSLGSGNQPQHF	TGTGCCAGCAGCTTAGGGTCGGGCAATCAGCCCCAGCATTTT
TRBJ1-5	.	.	TRBV5-4	14	CASSLAGVGQPQHF	TGTGCCAGCAGCTTGGCAGGGGTGGGTCAGCCCCAGCATTTT
TRBJ2-5	.	.	TRBV27	14	CASTAGELQETQYF	TGTGCCAGCACGGCAGGGGAATTACAAGAGACCCAGTACTTC
TRBJ2-1	TRBD2	.	TRBV6-5	15	CASRRSGSSYNEQFF	TGTGCCAGCAGGCGTAGCGGGAGCTCCTACAATGAGCAGTTCTTC
TRBJ1-1	TRBD1	.	TRBV7-9	14	CASSLRGLNTEAFF	TGTGCCAGCAGCTTAAGGGGGCTCAACACTGAAGCTTTCTTT
TRBJ1-5	.	.	TRBV19	13	CASSILRYQPQHF	TGTGCCAGTAGTATCCTCAGGTATCAGCCCCAGCATTTT
TRBJ2-3	.	.	TRBV5-6	12	CASSFITDTQYF	TGTGCCAGCAGCTTTATCACAGATACGCAGTATTTT
TRBJ2-7	.	.	TRBV5-4	13	CASSLDSPYEQYF	TGTGCCAGCAGCTTGGACTCCCCCTACGAGCAGTACTTC
TRBJ2-5	.	few	TRBV5-6	14	CASSWTKGGETQYF	TGTGCCAGCAGCTGGACGAAGGGGGGGGAGACCCAGTACTTC
TRBJ2-7	TRBD2	few	TRBV6-1	15	CASSPQAGAGDEQYF	TGTGCCAGCAGTCCTCAGGCGGGTGCGGGAGACGAGCAGTACTTC
TRBJ2-2	.	once	TRBV7-3	14	CASSFYQNTGELFF	TGTGCCAGCAGCTTCTACCAGAACACCGGGGAGCTGTTTTTT
TRBJ2-7	TRBD2	.	TRBV28	15	CASSFPLADSKEQYF	TGTGCCAGCAGTTTTCCACTAGCGGACTCTAAGGAGCAGTACTTC
TRBJ2-7	.	.	TRBV27	13	CASSFGQGYEQYF	TGTGCCAGCAGTTTTGGGCAGGGCTACGAGCAGTACTTC
TRBJ2-7	.	.	TRBV7-2	15	CASSERGTAPYEQYF	TGTGCCAGCAGCGAACGCGGGACGGCCCCCTACGAGCAGTACTTC
TRBJ2-7	TRBD1	.	TRBV5-6	14	CASSTGTGFYEQYF	TGTGCCAGCAGCACCGGGACAGGGTTTTACGAGCAGTACTTC
TRBJ2-3	TRBD1	.	TRBV29-1	16	CSVEDATGELTDTQYF	TGCAGCGTTGAAGACGCGACAGGGGAACTCACAGATACGCAGTATTTT
TRBJ1-4	.	.	TRBV27	15	CASSDLGGAGEKLFF	TGTGCCAGCAGTGACCTAGGGGGGGCGGGTGAAAAACTGTTTTTT
TRBJ2-5	TRBD1	.	TRBV4-3	17	CASSQDPPGTGGETQYF	TGCGCCAGCAGCCAAGATCCCCCCGGGACAGGGGGAGAGACCCAGTACTTC
TRBJ2-3	.	once	TRBV7-2	14	CASSLVGVGDTQYF	TGTGCCAGCAGCTTAGTCGGGGTTGGGGATACGCAGTATTTT
TRBJ2-7	TRBD2	.	TRBV2	16	CASSEGLAGANDEQYF	TGTGCCAGCAGTGAAGGACTAGCGGGAGCAAACGACGAGCAGTACTTC
TRBJ2-2	.	.	TRBV5-4	15	CASSLGLENTGELFF	TGTGCCAGCAGCCTGGGACTGGAGAACACCGGGGAGCTGTTTTTT
TRBJ2-2	TRBD2	.	TRBV19	15	CASSILAVNTGELFF	TGTGCCAGTAGTATCCTAGCGGTGAACACCGGGGAGCTGTTTTTT
TRBJ2-7	.	many	TRBV5-4	13	CASSFGQSYEQYF	TGTGCCAGCAGCTTCGGACAGTCCTACGAGCAGTACTTC
TRBJ2-7	.	.	TRBV2	12	CASSDARVEQYF	TGTGCCAGCAGTGACGCCAGGGTCGAGCAGTACTTC
TRBJ2-2	TRBD2	.	TRBV19	15	CASSISSGSAGELFF	TGTGCCAGTAGTATATCTAGCGGGAGCGCCGGGGAGCTGTTTTTT
TRBJ2-3	.	.	TRBV29-1	10	CSPLFDTQYF	TGCAGCCCCCTGTTCGATACGCAGTATTTT